This TCR beta chain was profiled in a study of T-cell reconstitution after alpha-beta-depleted transplantation in children. Study results and caveats: From surviving recipient T cells and thymic progenitors came the high day-60 TCRbeta diversity observed in some patients. Newly produced T cells mostly accounted for T-cell counts and diversity one year post-transplant. Approximately two months post-transplant, alpha-beta T cells reportedly originated from several hundred expanded graft clones.

This CDR3 comprises 12 residues. The ends were cut back, 7 bases at V and 4 bases at J, with 10 bases in the middle. Germline assignment: CDR1 SGHTA and CDR2 FQGNSA. Comment on this clonotype: Its antigen remains unknown.

Preparation of the TCRbeta library was carried out with unique molecular identifiers. TCRdb re-called the PCR reads with MiXCR, one entry per CDR3 protein. The sample holds some 110,000 distinct CDR3 sequences, 9% to 12% seen once. The source is a boy aged 2-15 years with acute lymphoblastic leukemia, due to receive a stem cell transplant. The rearrangement uses TRBV7-2 and TRBJ1-2; D is uncertain. This material consisted of PBMCs, taken before TCRalphabeta/CD19-depleted stem cell transplant. CDR3 protein: CASTLTSYGYTF. CDR3 DNA sequence: TGTGCCAGCACCCTAACCAGCTATGGCTACACCTTC. Variable domain in full (rest from reference TRBV7-2 and TRBJ1-2): GAGVSQSPSNKVTEKGKDVELRCDPISGHTALYWYRQSLGQGLEFLIYFQGNSAPDKSGLPSDRFSAERTGGSVSTLTIQRTQQEDSAVYLCASTLTSYGYTFGSGTRLTVV.